This T cell receptor beta chain was profiled in a study of blood T cells in healthy people across ages. General study results and limits: Observed TCR beta diversity per million T cells went down as age went up. This fall followed a roughly linear course with age. The CMV status of each donor remained undetermined, and this could have confounded shifts in expanded clonotypes. Long-lived donors had more naive CD4+ cells and higher diversity than aged donors.

This clonotype turned up a few times. Its antigen is not known. They isolated at least 6.5 million PBMCs from each sample. With a J-beta primer mix and a sample-barcoded 5' primer, a second PCR ran about 7 to 12 cycles. MiXCR, run by TCRdb on the 5' RACE reads, gives a single entry per CDR3 protein. This sample yields 1.5 million or so distinct CDR3 sequences, of which 42% are seen a single time; approximately 4% belongs to the top ten. Trimming removed 4 bases from V and 3 bases from J; junction bases left unmatched: 8. Germline V CDR1 and CDR2: SGHRS, YFSETQ. The CDR3 extends over 16 amino acids. This chain links TRBV5-1 with TRBJ2-1, with 9 bases matching TRBD2. This TCR derives from a woman aged 18-29 years in good health. The material sequenced was blood. Here the CDR3 reads CASSLRSGGYYNEQFF. The DNA for the CDR3 is TGCGCCAGCAGCCTTCGTAGCGGGGGCTACTACAATGAGCAGTTCTTC.